This TCR beta chain appears in the sequencing data of a study of lymphopenia after photon versus proton radiotherapy. As for this clone: The target antigen is unknown.

Points from the study as a whole: Better survival with proton therapy was suggested as possible, not demonstrated.

The data were produced by immunoSEQ multiplex PCR, yet TCRdb's version contains in-frame clones alone and is incomplete. The repertoire holds approximately 50,000 clones, about 83% seen once, with 25% to 30% in the top ten. There are 14 residues in the CDR3. Germline-derived CDR1 and CDR2 are SGDLS and YYNGEE. The V and J ends lost 5 bases and 2 bases respectively, with 14 bases between them. This TCR was sampled from a man aged 50 to 60 with gastric cancer. This specimen was peripheral blood, taken from a patient treated with photon-based radiotherapy. The chain employs TRBV9 and TRBJ2-7, with TRBD2 as a possible D gene (7 bases). The CDR3 bases are TGTGCCAGCAGTTTTGGCGGGGGCGCCTACGAGCAGTACTTC. Translated, it gives CASSFGGGAYEQYF.